This T cell receptor beta chain derives from a study of blood T cell repertoires in COVID-19. Turning to the study itself: Collection of acute and convalescent COVID-19 samples took place in the United States, Italy and Spain. Sources were T cells, B-cell-depleted T cells, or PBMCs; the material itself was cDNA or gDNA.

The CDR3 loop spans 17 amino acids. Germline CDR1 reads MDHEN; CDR2 reads SYDVKM. V was cut by 7 bases and J by 4 bases, with 25 bases left in between. Original processing methods: Amplification of reference gene primers provided the estimated nucleated cell counts. The data were produced by immunoSEQ multiplex PCR, yet TCRdb's version contains in-frame clones alone and is incomplete. The DNA was the basis for D and trimming; V, J and clone size are from that table. The table includes some 180,000 clones, about four fifths detected once. The sequence was collected from an elderly woman with acute or convalescent COVID-19. Sequenced sample: peripheral blood. The chain carries TRBV28 and TRBJ1-2, with D perhaps matching TRBD1 (5 bases). DNA for the CDR3: TGTGCCAGCACCGAACAGCTGGGGGGTTCAGGAATCTATGGCTACACCTTC. As protein: CASTEQLGGSGIYGYTF.